This TCR beta chain is drawn from a study of control samples from healthy donors and cancer patients. This clone was observed once. Only in-frame clones appear in the TCRdb table, and some are missing; sequencing was by immunoSEQ multiplex PCR. The data show roughly 130,000 clones, about 93% seen once. This CDR3 is built from 16 residues. Germline V gene data show CDR1 as SGHRS and CDR2 as YFSETQ. Unmatched junction bases numbered 3, after V lost 0 bases and J lost 1 base. This sequence joins TRBV5-1 and TRBJ2-3; 9 bases are a match to TRBD1. The sequenced sample consisted of PBMCs. The source is a man aged 50 to 59 with head and neck cancer. CDR3 region: CASSLGRDRGTDTQYF. CDR3 DNA: TGCGCCAGCAGCTTGGGACGGGACAGGGGCACAGATACGCAGTATTTT.